The next 6 T cell receptor beta chains were all read from a single sample in a study of T-cell reconstitution after alpha-beta-depleted transplantation in children. TCRbeta library preparation incorporated unique molecular identifiers. TCRdb called the PCR reads again in MiXCR, with one record for every CDR3 protein. The data hold hundreds of thousands of distinct CDR3 sequences, with 13% observed a single time. The source was PBMCs, collected from the stem cell graft. These receptors originate from a human donor who donated a stem cell graft to a child with Fanconi anemia.

V usage is TRBV7-9 and J usage is TRBJ1-1; D is uncertain. The CDR3 spans 14 residues. The germline gives CDR1 SEHNR, CDR2 FQNEAQ (reference sequence). The V end was cut by 5 bases, the J end by 2 bases, with 12 bases between. The CDR3 DNA sequence: TGTGCCAGCAGCGCCTGGGAGGGAAACACTGAAGCTTTCTTT. It translates to CASSAWEGNTEAFF.

The chain couples TRBV5-1 to TRBJ2-1; TRBD1 matches 8 bases. Germline values: CDR1 SGHRS, CDR2 YFSETQ. The CDR3 loop spans 15 amino acids. With V trimmed by 2 bases and J by 8 bases, 9 bases remained unmatched. CDR3 region: CASSFNGQGLDEQFF. The DNA of the CDR3 is TGCGCCAGCAGCTTCAACGGACAGGGTTTAGATGAGCAGTTCTTC. The variable domain in full, completed from reference TRBV5-1 and TRBJ2-1, reads KAGVTQTPRYLIKTRGQQVTLSCSPISGHRSVSWYQQTPGQGLQFLFEYFSETQRNKGNFPGRFSGRQFSNSRSEMNVSTLELGDSALYLCASSFNGQGLDEQFFGPGTRLTVL.

This clonotype came up once. The chain has TRBV6-1 and TRBJ1-5; D remains unclear. The length of the CDR3 is 13 residues. Deletions cut 0 bases from V and 7 bases from J, with 7 bases between. The germline V gene has CDR1 MNHNS and CDR2 SASEGT. The CDR3 DNA reads as TGTGCCAGCAGTGAAGCGCAACAACAGCCCCAGCATTTT. It yields the protein CASSEAQQQPQHF.

The rearrangement uses TRBV27 and TRBJ1-5, with 7 nucleotides matching TRBD1. Losses at the gene ends were 7 bases for V and 2 bases for J; bases not matched to a gene: 8. The germline gives CDR1 MNHEY, CDR2 SMNVEV (reference sequence). The CDR3 has 15 residues. The CDR3 is CASKPRDSGNQPQHF. CDR3 DNA sequence: TGTGCCAGCAAGCCCCGGGACAGCGGCAATCAGCCCCAGCATTTT.

This clonotype was counted between two and nine times. This sequence joins TRBV11-2 and TRBJ1-2; no firm D call. The germline gives CDR1 SGHAT, CDR2 FQNNGV. The CDR3 consists of 17 residues. The germline V and J ends were trimmed by 0 bases and 5 bases, with 19 bases remaining between them. The CDR3 nucleotides read TGTGCCAGCAGCTTAGATCTAATGGCGGGAAATTGGTATGGCTACACCTTC. Translation gives CASSLDLMAGNWYGYTF. Variable domain in full (rest from reference TRBV11-2 and TRBJ1-2): EAGVAQSPRYKIIEKRQSVAFWCNPISGHATLYWYQQILGQGPKLLIQFQNNGVVDDSQLPKDRFSAERLKGVDSTLKIQPAKLEDSAVYLCASSLDLMAGNWYGYTFGSGTRLTVV.

Ten or more counts support this clonotype. CDR3 amino acids: CATSRDTVGTQYF. CDR3 nucleotides: TGTGCCACCAGCAGAGACACGGTCGGGACCCAGTACTTC. The chain is built from TRBV15 and TRBJ2-5; D is undetermined. This CDR3 contains 13 residues. Germline CDR1 and CDR2: LNHNV and YYDKDF (reference sequence). Trimming took off 0 bases at V and 7 bases at J, with 9 bases between the two ends.